The 13 T cell receptor beta chains listed next were all sequenced from one sample in a study of T cell responses to AZD1222 COVID-19 vaccine. Sequencing used immunoSEQ multiplex PCR; TCRdb keeps in-frame clones, though not all of them. Of approximately 100,000 clones in the sample, around 90% are singletons; the top ten hold 1.2%. Here the sequenced sample was peripheral blood, taken on day 0 of AZD1222 vaccination. The receptors were gathered from an adult in good health.

V usage is TRBV29-1 and J usage is TRBJ2-7; 7 bases match TRBD1. This CDR3 contains 14 residues. The V gene's germline CDR1 is SQVTM and CDR2 ANQGSEA. Trimming at V came to 4 bases and at J to 3 bases, leaving 9 bases not matched to a gene. The CDR3 nucleotides are TGCAGCGTTGTCTCCCAGGGGGTGTACTACGAGCAGTACTTC. This sequence encodes CSVVSQGVYYEQYF.

This clone was observed a few times. The V call is TRBV25-1, the J call TRBJ2-1, with TRBD2 identical over 7 bases. This CDR3 is built from 15 residues. From germline, CDR1 is MGHDK and CDR2 SYGVNS. With V trimmed by 3 bases and J by 4 bases, 6 bases remained unmatched. The CDR3 DNA follows: TGTGCCAGCAGTGAGCCGAGGGAGGGGTACAATGAGCAGTTCTTC. Its translation: CASSEPREGYNEQFF.

The chain couples TRBV19 to TRBJ1-6; the D is unclear. The CDR3 sequence is 15 residues long. Germline V CDR1 and CDR2: LNHDA, SQIVND (reference sequence). V was cut by 3 bases and J by 6 bases, with 12 bases left in between. This CDR3 is CASSIGVGGNSPLHF. CDR3 nucleotides: TGTGCCAGTAGTATCGGGGTCGGCGGTAATTCACCCCTCCACTTT.

The chain recombines TRBV4-3 with TRBJ2-5; 10 bases match TRBD2. Germline V gene lookup returns CDR1 LGHNA and CDR2 YSLEER. There are 15 residues in the CDR3. The ends lost 3 bases at V and 5 bases at J; junction bases unmatched: 6. The CDR3 DNA reads as TGCGCCAGCAGCCAGTCGATTAGCGGGGGGGAGACCCAGTACTTC. Translated: CASSQSISGGETQYF.

This clone has only one observation. The V gene is TRBV28, the J gene TRBJ1-5, with D hard to call. Germline-derived CDR1 and CDR2 are MDHEN and SYDVKM. V was trimmed by 3 bases and J by 1 base, leaving 13 bases between them. The CDR3 loop spans 16 amino acids. This chain's CDR3 is CASSFSTGPSNQPQHF. The CDR3 DNA sequence: TGTGCCAGCAGTTTTTCTACGGGTCCGAGCAATCAGCCCCAGCATTTT.

In this sample, this clone turned up many times. The gene calls are TRBV28 and TRBJ1-5; TRBD1 matches 9 bases. The CDR3 totals 19 residues. CDR1 and CDR2 (germline): MDHEN, SYDVKM. V lost 1 base and J lost 2; bases outside the gene matches: 12. The CDR3 reads CASSLSLGQGVGGNQPQHF. CDR3 coding DNA: TGTGCCAGCAGTTTATCTTTGGGACAGGGAGTTGGGGGCAATCAGCCCCAGCATTTT.

J is TRBJ2-7 and V is TRBV15, with a tentative D call TRBD1 (6 bases). V was pared by 3 bases and J by 3 bases, with 15 bases between. The CDR3 totals 15 residues. CDR1 is LNHNV, CDR2 YYDKDF, per germline (reference sequence). The CDR3, as DNA: TGTGCCACCAGCAGGGAGACAGGCTACTTCTACGAGCAGTACTTC. Amino acid sequence: CATSRETGYFYEQYF.

The table lists this clone with a count of one. The DNA for the CDR3 is TGTGCCAGCAGACTCGGACAGGGGGCAAATCAGCCCCAGCATTTT. Translated, it gives CASRLGQGANQPQHF. This chain joins TRBV6-5 and TRBJ1-5, with 11 bases aligning to TRBD1. The CDR3 length is 15 residues. Germline V CDR1 and CDR2: MNHEY, SVGAGI. Trimming at V came to 6 bases and at J to 4 bases, leaving 5 bases not matched to a gene.

This chain links TRBV14 with TRBJ1-2; D may be TRBD1 (5 bases). Germline CDR1 and CDR2: SGHDN and FVKESK. V lost 0 bases to trimming and J lost 2 bases, with 10 bases between them. This CDR3 spans 15 amino acids. The CDR3 spells CASSQEWGSNYGYTF. Written as DNA, the CDR3 is TGTGCCAGCAGCCAAGAATGGGGGTCGAACTATGGCTACACCTTC.

The genes are TRBV7-2 and TRBJ2-7; 7 positions match TRBD2. Germline V gives CDR1 SGHTA, CDR2 FQGNSA. The CDR3 runs to 15 residues. The V segment lost 6 bases and the J segment 5 bases; nucleotides outside the gene matches: 13. CDR3 loop: CASSSLGLGLNEQYF. CDR3 in DNA: TGTGCCAGCAGTTCCCTAGGACTAGGGTTAAACGAGCAGTACTTC.

This clone was detected once. The chain employs TRBV7-2 and TRBJ2-2, with 7 positions matching TRBD1. Germline V gene sequence: CDR1 SGHTA, CDR2 FQGNSA. CDR3 length equals 15 residues. The trim removed 5 bases at V and 4 bases at J, leaving 7 bases unmatched. The DNA for the CDR3 is TGTGCCAGCAGCCCTAGGGGGCGGGTCACCGGGGAGCTGTTTTTT. Protein: CASSPRGRVTGELFF.

The chain carries TRBV13 and TRBJ1-1; no firm D call. This CDR3 is 13 amino acids long. The V gene's germline CDR1 is PRHDT and CDR2 FYEKMQ (reference sequence). V lost 4 bases and J 1 base, leaving 7 bases between the germline ends. The CDR3 DNA follows: TGTGCCAGCAGCTCGCAGGAGAACACTGAAGCTTTCTTT. Encoded protein: CASSSQENTEAFF.

The genes are TRBV11-1 and TRBJ2-7, with D hard to call. There are 15 residues in the CDR3. From germline, CDR1 is SGHAT and CDR2 FQDESV (reference sequence). Trimming stripped 1 base from V and 5 bases from J, with 15 bases between. This chain's CDR3 is CASSLEGQAEDEQYF. The CDR3, as DNA: TGTGCCAGCAGCTTAGAGGGCCAGGCAGAGGACGAGCAGTACTTC.